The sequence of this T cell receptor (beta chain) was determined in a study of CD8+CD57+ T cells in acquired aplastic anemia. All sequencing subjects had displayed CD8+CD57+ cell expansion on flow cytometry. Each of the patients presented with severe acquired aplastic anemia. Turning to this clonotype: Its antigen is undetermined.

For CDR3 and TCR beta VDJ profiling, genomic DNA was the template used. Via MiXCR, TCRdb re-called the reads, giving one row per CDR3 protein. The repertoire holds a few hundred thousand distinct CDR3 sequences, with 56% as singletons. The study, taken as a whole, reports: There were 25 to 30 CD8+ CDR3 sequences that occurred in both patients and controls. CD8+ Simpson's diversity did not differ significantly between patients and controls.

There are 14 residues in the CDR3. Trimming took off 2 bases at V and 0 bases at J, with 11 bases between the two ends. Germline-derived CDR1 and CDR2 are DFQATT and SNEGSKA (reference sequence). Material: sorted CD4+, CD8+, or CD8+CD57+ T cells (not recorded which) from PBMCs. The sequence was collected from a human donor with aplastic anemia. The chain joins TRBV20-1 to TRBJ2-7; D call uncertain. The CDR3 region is CSARFNGDSYEQYF. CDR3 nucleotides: TGCAGTGCTAGATTTAACGGAGACTCCTACGAGCAGTACTTC.